The clone carrying this TCR beta chain was seen a handful of times. Germline CDR1 and CDR2: MGHRA and YSYEKL. The CDR3 extends over 14 amino acids. The sample originates from a study of shared clonotypes between healthy human individuals. An even split of each subset's genomic DNA across several immunoSEQ plates was performed. Unsorted PBMC contributed 250 to 350 ng DNA, roughly 30,000 T cell genomes, to each replicate PCR. The assay was immunoSEQ multiplex PCR, and TCRdb's table has in-frame clones only and misses some. This table holds under 600,000 clones, roughly 79% found once. Input material: PBMCs. The sequence derives from a woman aged 35 to 49 in good health. Some clones in this sample may be carry-over from other donors' samples. The gene calls are TRBV4-1 and TRBJ2-5; D might be TRBD1 (6 bases). The end of the DNA is better explained by TRBJ2-7, so the J call may be wrong. This CDR3 is CASSLMTGPYEQYF. The CDR3 DNA is TGCGCCAGCAGCTTAATGACAGGTCCCTACGAGCAGTACTTC.